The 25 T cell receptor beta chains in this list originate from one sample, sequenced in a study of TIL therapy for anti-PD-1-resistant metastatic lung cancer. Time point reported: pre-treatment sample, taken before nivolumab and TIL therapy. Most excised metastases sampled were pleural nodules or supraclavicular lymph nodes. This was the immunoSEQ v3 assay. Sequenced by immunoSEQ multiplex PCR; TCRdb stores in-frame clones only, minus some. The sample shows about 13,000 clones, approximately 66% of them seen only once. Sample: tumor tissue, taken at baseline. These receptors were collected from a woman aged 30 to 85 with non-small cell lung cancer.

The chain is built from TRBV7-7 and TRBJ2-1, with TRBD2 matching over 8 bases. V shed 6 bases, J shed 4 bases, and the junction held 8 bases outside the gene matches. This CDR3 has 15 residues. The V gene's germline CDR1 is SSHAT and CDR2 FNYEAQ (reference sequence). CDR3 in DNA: TGTGCCAGCAGTCCTAGCGGGCGGACGTACAATGAGCAGTTCTTC. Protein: CASSPSGRTYNEQFF.

In nucleotides, the CDR3 is TGCGCCAGCGGACCGGGACAGGAGAATCTAGCCAAAAACATTCAGTACTTC. Translation gives CASGPGQENLAKNIQYF. The V gene is TRBV23-1, the J gene TRBJ2-4, with 8 bases fitting TRBD1. TRBV23-1 is filed as an ORF, its function uncertain. The CDR3 extends over 17 amino acids. V shed 8 bases, J shed 0 bases, and the junction held 12 bases outside the gene matches.

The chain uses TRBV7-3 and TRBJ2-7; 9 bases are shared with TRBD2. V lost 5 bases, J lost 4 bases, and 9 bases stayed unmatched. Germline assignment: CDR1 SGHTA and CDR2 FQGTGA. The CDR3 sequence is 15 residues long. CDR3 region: CASSPSGREGYEQYF. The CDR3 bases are TGTGCCAGCAGCCCCTCGGGGCGGGAGGGGTACGAGCAGTACTTC.

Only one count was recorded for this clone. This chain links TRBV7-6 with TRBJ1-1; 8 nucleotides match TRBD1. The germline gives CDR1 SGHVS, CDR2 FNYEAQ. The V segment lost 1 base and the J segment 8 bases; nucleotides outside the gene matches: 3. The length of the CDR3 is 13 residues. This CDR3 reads CASSLGWDREAFF. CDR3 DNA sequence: TGTGCCAGCAGCTTAGGATGGGACAGGGAAGCTTTCTTT.

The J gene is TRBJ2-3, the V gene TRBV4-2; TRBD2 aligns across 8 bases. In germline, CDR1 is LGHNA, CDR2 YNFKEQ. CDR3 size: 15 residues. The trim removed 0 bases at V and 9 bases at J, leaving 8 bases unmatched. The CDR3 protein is CASSQDQAGAGTQYF. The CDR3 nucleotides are TGTGCCAGCAGCCAAGATCAAGCGGGGGCAGGGACGCAGTATTTT.

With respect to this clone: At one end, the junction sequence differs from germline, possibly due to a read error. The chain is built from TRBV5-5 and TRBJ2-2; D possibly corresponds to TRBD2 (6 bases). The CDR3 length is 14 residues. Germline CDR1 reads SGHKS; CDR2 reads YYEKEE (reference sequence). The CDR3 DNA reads TGTGCCAGCAGTTTGGGGAGGAGCACCGGGGAGCTGTTTTTT. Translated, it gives CASSLGRSTGELFF.

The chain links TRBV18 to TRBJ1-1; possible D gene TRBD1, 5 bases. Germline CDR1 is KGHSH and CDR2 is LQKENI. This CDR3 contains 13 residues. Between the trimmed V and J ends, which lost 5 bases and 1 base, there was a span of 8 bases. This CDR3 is CASSAQENTEAFF. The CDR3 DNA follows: TGTGCCAGCTCAGCACAGGAGAACACTGAAGCTTTCTTT.

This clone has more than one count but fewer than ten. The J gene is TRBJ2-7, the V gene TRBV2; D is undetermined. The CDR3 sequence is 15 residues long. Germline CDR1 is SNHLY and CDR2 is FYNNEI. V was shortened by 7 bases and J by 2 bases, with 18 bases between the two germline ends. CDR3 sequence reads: CASTVGIKLAYEQYF. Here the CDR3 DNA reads TGTGCCAGCACGGTGGGGATAAAGTTGGCCTACGAGCAGTACTTC.

The CDR3 here is CSVEEYNEQFF. The CDR3 nucleotides are TGCAGCGTTGAAGAATACAATGAGCAGTTCTTC. V and J are TRBV29-1 and TRBJ2-1; no firm D call. CDR1 is SQVTM, CDR2 ANQGSEA, per germline. The CDR3 contains 11 residues. Trimming removed 0 bases at V and 4 bases at J, with 1 base between.

DNA of the CDR3: TGCGCCAGCAGCCAAGTGATACAGGGAACTCCTGAAAAACTGTTTTTT. Residues: CASSQVIQGTPEKLFF. This chain connects TRBV4-3 to TRBJ1-4; D possibly corresponds to TRBD1 (6 bases). This CDR3 has 16 residues. Germline values: CDR1 LGHNA, CDR2 YSLEER. Deletions cut 1 base from V and 7 bases from J, with 16 bases between.

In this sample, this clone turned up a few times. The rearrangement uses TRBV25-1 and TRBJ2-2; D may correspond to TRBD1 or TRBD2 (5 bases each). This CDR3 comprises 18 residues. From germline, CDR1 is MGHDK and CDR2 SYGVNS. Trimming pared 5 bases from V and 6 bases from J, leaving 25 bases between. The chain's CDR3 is CASSQGSREYLGAGELFF. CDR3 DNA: TGTGCCAGCAGTCAAGGAAGCAGGGAGTACCTGGGGGCCGGGGAGCTGTTTTTT.

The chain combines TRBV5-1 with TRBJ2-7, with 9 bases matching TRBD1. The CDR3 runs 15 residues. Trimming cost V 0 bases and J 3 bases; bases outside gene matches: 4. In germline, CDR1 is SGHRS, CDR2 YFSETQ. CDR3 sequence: CASSLDGTGSYEQYF. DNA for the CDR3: TGCGCCAGCAGCTTGGACGGGACAGGGAGCTACGAGCAGTACTTC.

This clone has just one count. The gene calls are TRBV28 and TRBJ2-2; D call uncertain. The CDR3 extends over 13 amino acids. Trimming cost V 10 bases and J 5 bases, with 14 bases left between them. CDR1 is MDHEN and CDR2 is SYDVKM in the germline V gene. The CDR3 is CATDKQITGELFF. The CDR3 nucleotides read TGTGCCACAGACAAGCAGATTACCGGGGAGCTGTTTTTT.

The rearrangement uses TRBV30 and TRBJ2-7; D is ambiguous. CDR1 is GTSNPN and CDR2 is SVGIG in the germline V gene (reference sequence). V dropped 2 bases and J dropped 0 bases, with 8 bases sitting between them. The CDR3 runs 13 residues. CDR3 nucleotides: TGTGCCTGGAGTAGGAGCCGCTCCTACGAGCAGTACTTC. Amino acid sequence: CAWSRSRSYEQYF.

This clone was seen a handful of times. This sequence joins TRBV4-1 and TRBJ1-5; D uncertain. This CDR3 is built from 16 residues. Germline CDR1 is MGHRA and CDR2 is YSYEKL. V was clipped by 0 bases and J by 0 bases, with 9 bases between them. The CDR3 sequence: CASSQDYSLSNQPQHF. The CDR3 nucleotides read TGCGCCAGCAGCCAAGATTACAGCCTTAGCAATCAGCCCCAGCATTTT.

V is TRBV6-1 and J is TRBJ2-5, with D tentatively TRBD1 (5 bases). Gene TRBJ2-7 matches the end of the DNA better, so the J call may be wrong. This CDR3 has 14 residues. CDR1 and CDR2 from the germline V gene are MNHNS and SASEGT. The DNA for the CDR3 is TGTGCCAGCATACCGACAGCAACTGGCTACGAGCAGTACTTC. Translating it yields CASIPTATGYEQYF.

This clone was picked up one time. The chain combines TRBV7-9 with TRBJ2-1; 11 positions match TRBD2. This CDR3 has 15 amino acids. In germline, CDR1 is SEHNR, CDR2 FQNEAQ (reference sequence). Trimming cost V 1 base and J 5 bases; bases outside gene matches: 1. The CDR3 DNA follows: TGTGCCAGCAGCTTAGAACTAGCGGGAGACAATGAGCAGTTCTTC. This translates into CASSLELAGDNEQFF.

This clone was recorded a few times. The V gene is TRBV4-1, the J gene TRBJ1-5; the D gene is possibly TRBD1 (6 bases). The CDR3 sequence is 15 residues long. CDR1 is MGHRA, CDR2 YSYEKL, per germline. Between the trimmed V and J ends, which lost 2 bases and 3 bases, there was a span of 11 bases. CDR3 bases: TGCGCCAGCAGCCAAAGTAACAGGGACAATCAGCCCCAGCATTTT. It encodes CASSQSNRDNQPQHF.

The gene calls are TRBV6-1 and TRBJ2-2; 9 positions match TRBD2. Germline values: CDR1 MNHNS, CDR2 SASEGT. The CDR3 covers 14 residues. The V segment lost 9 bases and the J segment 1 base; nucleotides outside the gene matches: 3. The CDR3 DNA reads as TGTGCCAGGGGAGCGGGGGGGAACACCGGGGAGCTGTTTTTT. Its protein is CARGAGGNTGELFF.

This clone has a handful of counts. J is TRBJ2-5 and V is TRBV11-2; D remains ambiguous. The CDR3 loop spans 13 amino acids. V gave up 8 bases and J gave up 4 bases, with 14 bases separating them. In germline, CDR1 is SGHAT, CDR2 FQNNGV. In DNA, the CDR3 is TGTGCCAGCGGCCCCGGGTTAGGAGAGACCCAGTACTTC. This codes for CASGPGLGETQYF.

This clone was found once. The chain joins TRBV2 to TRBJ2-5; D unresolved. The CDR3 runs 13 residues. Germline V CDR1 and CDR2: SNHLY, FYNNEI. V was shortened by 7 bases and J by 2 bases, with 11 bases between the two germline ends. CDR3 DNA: TGTGCCAGCACTAACATACCACAAGAGACCCAGTACTTC. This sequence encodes CASTNIPQETQYF.

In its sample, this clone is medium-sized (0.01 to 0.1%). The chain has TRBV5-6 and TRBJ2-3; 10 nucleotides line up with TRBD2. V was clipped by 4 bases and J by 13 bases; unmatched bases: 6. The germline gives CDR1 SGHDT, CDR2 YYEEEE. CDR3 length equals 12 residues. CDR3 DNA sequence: TGTGCCAGCAGCCAGAGGAGCGGGGGGGAGTATTTT. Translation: CASSQRSGGEYF.

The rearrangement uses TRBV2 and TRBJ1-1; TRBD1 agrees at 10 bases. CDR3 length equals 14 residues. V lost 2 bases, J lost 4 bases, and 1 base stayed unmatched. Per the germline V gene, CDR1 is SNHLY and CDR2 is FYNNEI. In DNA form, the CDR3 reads TGTGCCAGCAGTGAAAGGACAGGGGGCACTGAAGCTTTCTTT. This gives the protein CASSERTGGTEAFF.

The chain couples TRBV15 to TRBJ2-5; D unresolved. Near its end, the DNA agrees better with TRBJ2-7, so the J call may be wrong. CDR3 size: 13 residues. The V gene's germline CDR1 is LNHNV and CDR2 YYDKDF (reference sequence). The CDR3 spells CATSKDRTYEQYF. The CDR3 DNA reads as TGTGCCACCAGTAAGGACCGTACCTACGAGCAGTACTTC.

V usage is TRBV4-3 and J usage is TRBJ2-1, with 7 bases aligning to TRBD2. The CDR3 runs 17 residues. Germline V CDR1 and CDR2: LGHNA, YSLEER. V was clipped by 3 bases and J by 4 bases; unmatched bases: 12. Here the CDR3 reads CASSQDLAEAFYNEQFF. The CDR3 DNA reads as TGCGCCAGCAGCCAGGACCTAGCGGAAGCCTTTTACAATGAGCAGTTCTTC.